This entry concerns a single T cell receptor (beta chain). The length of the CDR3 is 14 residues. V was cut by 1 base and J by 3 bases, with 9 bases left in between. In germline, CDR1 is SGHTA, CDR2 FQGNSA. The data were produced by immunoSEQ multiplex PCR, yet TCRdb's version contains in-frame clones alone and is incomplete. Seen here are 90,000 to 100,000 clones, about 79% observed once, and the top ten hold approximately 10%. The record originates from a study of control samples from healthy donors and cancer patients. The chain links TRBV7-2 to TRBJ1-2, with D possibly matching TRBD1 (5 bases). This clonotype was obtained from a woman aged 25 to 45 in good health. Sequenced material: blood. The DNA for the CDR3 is TGTGCCAGCAGCTTAGAGGCCAGGGACTATGGCTACACCTTC. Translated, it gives CASSLEARDYGYTF. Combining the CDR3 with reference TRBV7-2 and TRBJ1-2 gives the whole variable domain GAGVSQSPSNKVTEKGKDVELRCDPISGHTALYWYRQSLGQGLEFLIYFQGNSAPDKSGLPSDRFSAERTGGSVSTLTIQRTQQEDSAVYLCASSLEARDYGYTFGSGTRLTVV.